The TCR beta chain under discussion was sequenced for a study of OX40 agonist ivuxolimab in advanced cancers. Only in-frame clones appear in the TCRdb table, and some are missing; sequencing was by immunoSEQ multiplex PCR. The sample lists approximately 30,000 clones, approximately 90% occurring once. This clone was observed once. No antigen is known for it. The V end was cut by 1 base, the J end by 0 bases, with 0 bases between. The CDR3 has 12 residues. CDR1 and CDR2 from the germline V gene are PRHDT and FYEKMQ (reference sequence). Study findings and constraints: The specificity for antigen of the expanded peripheral T cells was not determined. Partial responders dosed at 0.1-3.0 mg/kg displayed clonal expansion ranking among the lowest.

The sample in question was CD4+ or CD8+ T cells sorted from blood, obtained in a trial of the OX40 agonist ivuxolimab. The rearrangement uses TRBV13 and TRBJ2-5; no clear D. The receptor was derived from an adult with an advanced solid tumor such as melanoma, head and neck, liver or kidney cancer. Here the CDR3 reads CASSLDQETQYF. CDR3 nucleotide sequence: TGTGCCAGCAGCTTAGACCAAGAGACCCAGTACTTC.